Listed below are T cell receptor beta chains from one sample, sequenced in a study of a mutant IDH1 vaccine in newly diagnosed glioma. Sequenced by immunoSEQ multiplex PCR; TCRdb stores in-frame clones only, minus some. The sample contains 60,000 to 65,000 clones, under 90% of which appear only once. Antigens of these TCRs are unknown. The specimen was PBMCs, collected from a glioma patient whose treatment included an IDH1 peptide vaccine. The source is a man aged 30 to 45 with glioma. CDR3s include the opening cysteine and the closing phenylalanine or tryptophan. D genes are given only for firm matches. Only part of the rows carry a size: once, few, many, or a class if the clone is expanded.

. | TRBJ2-3 | TRBD2 | TRBV5-1 | TGCGCCAGCAGCTTGTTGGTAGCGGGGGGGCCAACAGATACGCAGTATTTT | CASSLLVAGGPTDTQYF
. | TRBJ1-3 | TRBD1 | TRBV5-8 | TGTGCCAGCAGCTCGGGACAGGGGCGACACACCATATATTTT | CASSSGQGRHTIYF
. | TRBJ2-7 | . | TRBV6-5 | TGTGCCAGCAGTTACAGGGGCCCCTACGAGCAGTACTTC | CASSYRGPYEQYF
. | TRBJ1-1 | . | TRBV5-1 | TGCGCCAGCAGCTTCGGTACTGAAGCTTTCTTT | CASSFGTEAFF
few | TRBJ1-1 | . | TRBV10-1 | TGCGCCAGCAGTGAGAGGGGCGGCAGTAACACTGAAGCTTTCTTT | CASSERGGSNTEAFF
. | TRBJ1-2 | TRBD1 | TRBV7-2 | TGTGCCAGCAGTTACGGGACAGGGTTATTTCTGTATGGCTACACCTTC | CASSYGTGLFLYGYTF
. | TRBJ2-2 | . | TRBV10-1 | TGCGCCAGCAGTGCCAGGGTCGACGGGGAGCTGTTTTTT | CASSARVDGELFF
. | TRBJ2-5 | . | TRBV4-1 | TGCGCCAGCAGCCAAGATCGGGCCAGCCAAGAGACCCAGTACTTC | CASSQDRASQETQYF
. | TRBJ2-2 | TRBD1 | TRBV5-6 | TGTGCCAGCAGCCCAACATTGGACAGGGGAATCACCGGGGAGCTGTTTTTT | CASSPTLDRGITGELFF
. | TRBJ2-3 | . | TRBV1 | TGCACCAGCAGCCTGCGGGACTGGCGGGGGGAGTTGGATACGCAGTATTTT | CTSSLRDWRGELDTQYF
. | TRBJ2-3 | TRBD2 | TRBV6-6 | TGTGCCAGCAGTTCTTTAGCGGGGGGGCGTACAGATACGCAGTATTTT | CASSSLAGGRTDTQYF
. | TRBJ2-1 | TRBD2 | TRBV18 | TGTGCCAGCTCACCCTCCCCCAGCGGGGGGGCCTTACATGAGCAGTTCTTC | CASSPSPSGGALHEQFF
. | TRBJ2-5 | . | TRBV5-1 | TGCGCCAGCAGCTTAGGGATCTCGCGGTATGGGGAGACCCAGTACTTC | CASSLGISRYGETQYF